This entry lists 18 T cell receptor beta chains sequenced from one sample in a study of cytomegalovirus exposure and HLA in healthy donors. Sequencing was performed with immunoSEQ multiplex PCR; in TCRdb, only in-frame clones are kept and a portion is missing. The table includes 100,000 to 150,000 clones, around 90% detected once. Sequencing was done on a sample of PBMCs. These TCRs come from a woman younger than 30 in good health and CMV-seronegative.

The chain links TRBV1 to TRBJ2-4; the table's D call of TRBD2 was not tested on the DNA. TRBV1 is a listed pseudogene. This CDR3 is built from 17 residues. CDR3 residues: CTSSQEGTILAKNIQYF. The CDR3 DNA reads TGCACCAGCAGCCAAGAAGGGACTATACTAGCCAAAAACATTCAGTACTTC.

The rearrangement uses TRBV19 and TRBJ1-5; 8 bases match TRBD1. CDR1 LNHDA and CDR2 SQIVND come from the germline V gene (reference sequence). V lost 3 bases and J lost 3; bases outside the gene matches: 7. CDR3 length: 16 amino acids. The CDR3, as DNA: TGTGCCAGTAGTATCCGGACAGGGACGGACAATCAGCCCCAGCATTTT. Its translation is CASSIRTGTDNQPQHF.

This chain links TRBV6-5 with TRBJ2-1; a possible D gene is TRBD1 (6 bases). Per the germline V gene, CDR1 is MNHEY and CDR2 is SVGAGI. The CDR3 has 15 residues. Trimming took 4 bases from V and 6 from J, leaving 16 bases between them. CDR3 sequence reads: CASSWGRRQSNEQFF. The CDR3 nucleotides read TGTGCCAGCAGTTGGGGGCGTAGACAGTCCAATGAGCAGTTCTTC.

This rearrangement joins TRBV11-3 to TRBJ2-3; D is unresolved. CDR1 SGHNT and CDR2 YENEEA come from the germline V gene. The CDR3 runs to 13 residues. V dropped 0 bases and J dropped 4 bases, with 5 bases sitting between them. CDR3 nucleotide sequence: TGTGCCAGCAGCTTAGATTATGCAGATACGCAGTATTTT. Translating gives CASSLDYADTQYF.

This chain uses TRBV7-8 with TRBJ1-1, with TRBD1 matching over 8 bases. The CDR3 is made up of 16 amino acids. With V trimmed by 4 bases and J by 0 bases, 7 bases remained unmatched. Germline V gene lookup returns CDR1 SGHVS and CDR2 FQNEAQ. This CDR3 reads CASSSTGAPMNTEAFF. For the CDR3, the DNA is TGTGCCAGCAGCTCGACAGGGGCCCCCATGAACACTGAAGCTTTCTTT.

In DNA form, the CDR3 reads TGTGCCAGCAGCTCCACGGGACAGACGAACACCGGGGAGCTGTTTTTT. This translates into CASSSTGQTNTGELFF. V and J are TRBV5-4 and TRBJ2-2, with TRBD1 matching 7 bases. J gave up 0 bases and V 3 bases, and 5 bases lay outside the gene matches. CDR3 length equals 16 residues. Germline V CDR1 and CDR2: SGHNT, YYREEE (reference sequence).

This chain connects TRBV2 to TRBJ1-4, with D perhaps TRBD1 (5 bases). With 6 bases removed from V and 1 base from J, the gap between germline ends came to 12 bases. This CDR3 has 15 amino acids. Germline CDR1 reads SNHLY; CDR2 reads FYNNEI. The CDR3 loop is CASRTDRLTNEKLFF. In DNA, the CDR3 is TGTGCCAGCAGGACCGACAGACTAACTAATGAAAAACTGTTTTTT.

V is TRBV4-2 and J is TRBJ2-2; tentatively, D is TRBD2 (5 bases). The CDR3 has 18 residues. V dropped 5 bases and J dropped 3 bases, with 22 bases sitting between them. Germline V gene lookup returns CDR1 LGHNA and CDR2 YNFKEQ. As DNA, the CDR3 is TGTGCCAGCAGCATATCGAGGAGGAACTACGTGGACACCGGGGAGCTGTTTTTT. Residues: CASSISRRNYVDTGELFF.

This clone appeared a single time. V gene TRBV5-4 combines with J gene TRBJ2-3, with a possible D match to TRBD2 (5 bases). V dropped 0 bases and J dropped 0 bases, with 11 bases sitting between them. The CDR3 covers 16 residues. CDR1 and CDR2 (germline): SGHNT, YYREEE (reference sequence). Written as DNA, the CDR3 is TGTGCCAGCAGCTTGGTGGGGAGAGCAAGCACAGATACGCAGTATTTT. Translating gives CASSLVGRASTDTQYF.

The CDR3 spells CASSLTGGGTDTQYF. For the CDR3, the DNA is TGTGCCAGCAGCTTAACTGGCGGTGGCACAGATACGCAGTATTTT. The V gene is TRBV7-3, the J gene TRBJ2-3; D not resolved. Trimming left V 0 bases short and J 1 base short, with 8 bases between. Germline lookup yields CDR1 SGHTA and CDR2 FQGTGA. This CDR3 comprises 15 residues.

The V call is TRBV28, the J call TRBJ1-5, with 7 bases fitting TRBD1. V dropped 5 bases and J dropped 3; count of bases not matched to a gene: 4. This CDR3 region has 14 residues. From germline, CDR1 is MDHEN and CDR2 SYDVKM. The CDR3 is CASSPGGNNQPQHF. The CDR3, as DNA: TGTGCCAGCAGTCCAGGGGGGAACAATCAGCCCCAGCATTTT.

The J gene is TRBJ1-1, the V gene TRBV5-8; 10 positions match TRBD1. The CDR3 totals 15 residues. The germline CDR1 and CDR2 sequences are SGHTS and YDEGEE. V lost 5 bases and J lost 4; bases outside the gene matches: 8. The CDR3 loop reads CASRATGQGITEAFF. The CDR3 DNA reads TGTGCCAGCAGGGCAACGGGACAGGGGATCACTGAAGCTTTCTTT.

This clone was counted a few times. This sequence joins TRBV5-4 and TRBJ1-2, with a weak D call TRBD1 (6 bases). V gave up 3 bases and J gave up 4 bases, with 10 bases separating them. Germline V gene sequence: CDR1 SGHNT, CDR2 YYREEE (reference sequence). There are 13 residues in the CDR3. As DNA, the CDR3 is TGTGCCAGCAGCTCCAGGGACATCTATGGCTACACCTTC. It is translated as CASSSRDIYGYTF.

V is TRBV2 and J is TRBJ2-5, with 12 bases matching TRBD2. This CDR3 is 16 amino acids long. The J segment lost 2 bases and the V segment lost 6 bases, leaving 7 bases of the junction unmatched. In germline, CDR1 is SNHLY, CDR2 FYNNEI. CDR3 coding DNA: TGTGCCAGCAGGGAGAGACTAGCGGGGGTTCAAGAGACCCAGTACTTC. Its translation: CASRERLAGVQETQYF. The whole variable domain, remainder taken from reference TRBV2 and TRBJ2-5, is EPEVTQTPSHQVTQMGQEVILRCVPISNHLYFYWYRQILGQKVEFLVSFYNNEISEKSEIFDDQFSVERPDGSNFTLKIRSTKLEDSAMYFCASRERLAGVQETQYFGPGTRLLVL.

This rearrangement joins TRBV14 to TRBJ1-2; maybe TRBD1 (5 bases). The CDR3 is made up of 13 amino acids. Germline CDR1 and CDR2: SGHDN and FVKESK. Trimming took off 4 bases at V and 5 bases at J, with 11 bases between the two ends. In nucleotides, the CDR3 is TGTGCCAGCAGCCGAAGGGGCCAATATGGCTACACCTTC. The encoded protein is CASSRRGQYGYTF. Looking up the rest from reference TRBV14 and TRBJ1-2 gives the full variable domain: EAGVTQFPSHSVIEKGQTVTLRCDPISGHDNLYWYRRVMGKEIKFLLHFVKESKQDESGMPNNRFLAERTGGTYSTLKVQPAELEDSGVYFCASSRRGQYGYTFGSGTRLTVV.

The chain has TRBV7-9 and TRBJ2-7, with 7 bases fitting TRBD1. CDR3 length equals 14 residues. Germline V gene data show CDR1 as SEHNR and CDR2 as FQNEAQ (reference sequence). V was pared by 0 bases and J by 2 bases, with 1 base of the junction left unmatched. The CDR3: CASSLAGTAYEQYF. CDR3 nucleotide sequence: TGTGCCAGCAGCTTAGCCGGGACAGCCTACGAGCAGTACTTC.

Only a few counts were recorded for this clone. The CDR3 region has the DNA TGTGCCAGCAGCTCTCAGATAGCGGGAGGGCCCTACGAGCAGTACTTC. Amino acid sequence: CASSSQIAGGPYEQYF. V usage is TRBV5-5 and J usage is TRBJ2-7; TRBD2 aligns across 11 bases. V lost 3 bases and J lost 2; bases outside the gene matches: 7. Germline CDR1 SGHKS, CDR2 YYEKEE (reference sequence). The CDR3 spans 16 residues.

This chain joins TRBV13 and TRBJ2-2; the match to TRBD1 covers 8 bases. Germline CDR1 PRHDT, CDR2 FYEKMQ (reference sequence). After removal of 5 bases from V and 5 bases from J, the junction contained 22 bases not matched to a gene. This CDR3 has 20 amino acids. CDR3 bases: TGTGCCAGCAGCCAGCCCTCCGAAGGACAGGGTCTTCTTACTACCGGGGAGCTGTTTTTT. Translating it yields CASSQPSEGQGLLTTGELFF.